One and the same sample provided the 22 T cell receptor beta chains below, sequenced in a study of cytomegalovirus exposure and HLA in healthy donors. A multiplex PCR was run with 60 Vbeta primers and 13 Jbeta primers. Assay used: immunoSEQ multiplex PCR; TCRdb lists only in-frame clones, some missing. The sample lists approximately 110,000 clones, 70% to 80% occurring once. Sequencing input: PBMCs. All receptors come from a middle-aged man in good health and CMV-seronegative.

The rearrangement joins TRBV5-4 to TRBJ1-1; D is unclear. Trimming removed 6 bases from V and 0 bases from J, with 12 bases in between. The V gene's germline CDR1 is SGHNT and CDR2 YYREEE (reference sequence). CDR3 length: 14 amino acids. This chain's CDR3 is CASTQRGLNTEAFF. The CDR3 coding sequence is TGTGCCAGCACCCAGAGAGGGCTGAACACTGAAGCTTTCTTT. The complete variable domain, with remaining parts taken from reference TRBV5-4 and TRBJ1-1, reads ETGVTQSPTHLIKTRGQQVTLRCSSQSGHNTVSWYQQALGQGPQFIFQYYREEENGRGNFPPRFSGLQFPNYSSELNVNALELDDSALYLCASTQRGLNTEAFFGQGTRLTVV.

This clone was counted between two and nine times. The J gene is TRBJ1-1, the V gene TRBV27; TRBD1 matches at 8 bases. The germline CDR1 and CDR2 sequences are MNHEY and SMNVEV (reference sequence). CDR3 length: 14 residues. Trimming cost V 4 bases and J 3 bases; bases outside gene matches: 4. In DNA, the CDR3 is TGTGCCAGCAGTTCCGGGACAGGAGACACTGAAGCTTTCTTT. Encoded protein: CASSSGTGDTEAFF.

The V gene is TRBV5-1, the J gene TRBJ2-2, with 9 bases lining up with TRBD1. Unmatched junction bases numbered 5, after V lost 4 bases and J lost 4 bases. Germline V gene data show CDR1 as SGHRS and CDR2 as YFSETQ. The CDR3 covers 15 residues. CDR3 amino acids: CASSEGQGITGELFF. The CDR3 coding sequence is TGCGCCAGCAGCGAGGGACAGGGAATCACCGGGGAGCTGTTTTTT.

The genes are TRBV7-9 and TRBJ1-5, with 7 bases fitting TRBD1. This CDR3 comprises 14 residues. V shed 4 bases, J shed 3 bases, and the junction held 3 bases outside the gene matches. Germline V gene lookup returns CDR1 SEHNR and CDR2 FQNEAQ (reference sequence). This CDR3 is CASSSGQFNQPQHF. The DNA for the CDR3 is TGTGCCAGCAGCTCGGGACAGTTCAATCAGCCCCAGCATTTT. The full variable domain, its missing parts supplied by reference TRBV7-9 and TRBJ1-5, is DTGVSQNPRHKITKRGQNVTFRCDPISEHNRLYWYRQTLGQGPEFLTYFQNEAQLEKSRLLSDRFSAERPKGSFSTLEIQRTEQGDSAMYLCASSSGQFNQPQHFGDGTRLSIL.

V is TRBV5-6 and J is TRBJ1-1; D unresolved. The CDR3 spans 12 residues. Per germline, CDR1 SGHDT and CDR2 YYEEEE. V was cut by 4 bases and J by 5 bases, with 9 bases left in between. The CDR3 loop is CASSGGRTEAFF. CDR3 coding DNA: TGTGCCAGCAGCGGAGGAAGGACTGAAGCTTTCTTT.

This clone showed up just a few times. The rearrangement joins TRBV19 to TRBJ2-1, with 9 bases fitting TRBD1. This CDR3 spans 17 amino acids. Trimming removed 4 bases from V and 5 bases from J; junction bases left unmatched: 12. Germline V gene lookup returns CDR1 LNHDA and CDR2 SQIVND (reference sequence). Here the CDR3 DNA reads TGTGCCAGTAGTACTTATGTAGGACAGGGGACTGACAATGAGCAGTTCTTC. It translates to CASSTYVGQGTDNEQFF.

The chain carries TRBV7-3 and TRBJ2-4; the match to TRBD2 covers 7 bases. CDR3 size: 16 residues. V trimming: 0 bases; J trimming: 3 bases; junction bases outside the gene matches: 5. Germline loops: CDR1 SGHTA, CDR2 FQGTGA. The CDR3 protein is CASSLTVKRDKNIQYF. DNA of the CDR3: TGTGCCAGCAGCTTAACAGTCAAGCGGGACAAAAACATTCAGTACTTC.

V is TRBV7-8 and J is TRBJ1-6; TRBD1 agrees at 7 bases. The CDR3 totals 16 residues. Germline V CDR1 and CDR2: SGHVS, FQNEAQ. The ends lost 5 bases at V and 9 bases at J; junction bases unmatched: 13. Here the CDR3 reads CASSVGAGTASSPLHF. Here the CDR3 DNA reads TGTGCCAGCAGCGTCGGGGCCGGGACAGCCTCTTCACCCCTCCACTTT.

The chain combines TRBV5-1 with TRBJ1-1; 7 bases align to TRBD1. V shed 1 base, J shed 5 bases, and the junction held 14 bases outside the gene matches. Germline V lookup: CDR1 SGHRS, CDR2 YFSETQ. The CDR3 covers 17 residues. The CDR3 loop reads CASSLFGTASVGTEAFF. CDR3 nucleotide sequence: TGCGCCAGCAGCTTGTTTGGGACAGCTAGCGTCGGGACTGAAGCTTTCTTT.

The rearrangement links TRBV19 to TRBJ2-2, with TRBD1 identical over 7 bases. This CDR3 has 16 amino acids. With 4 bases clipped from V and 2 bases from J, the junction kept 7 bases outside the gene matches. CDR1 is LNHDA, CDR2 SQIVND, per germline (reference sequence). The CDR3: CASSTLTGANTGELFF. CDR3 nucleotides: TGTGCCAGTAGTACACTAACAGGGGCAAACACCGGGGAGCTGTTTTTT.

V usage is TRBV7-9 and J usage is TRBJ2-7, with 8 bases lining up with TRBD1. V dropped 1 base and J dropped 5; count of bases not matched to a gene: 10. Germline assignment: CDR1 SEHNR and CDR2 FQNEAQ (reference sequence). The CDR3 has 16 residues. The CDR3, as DNA: TGTGCCAGCAGCTTAGGGGCAGGACAGGGTGGTGACGAGCAGTACTTC. Residues: CASSLGAGQGGDEQYF.

This clone was counted between two and nine times. This rearrangement joins TRBV6-4 to TRBJ2-3, with TRBD2 matching over 10 bases. Unmatched junction bases numbered 6, after V lost 3 bases and J lost 6 bases. The germline gives CDR1 MRHNA, CDR2 SNTAGT. The length of the CDR3 is 15 residues. The CDR3 loop reads CASSEVAGGGDTQYF. The CDR3 bases are TGTGCCAGCAGTGAGGTAGCGGGGGGTGGGGATACGCAGTATTTT.

This clone was counted a single time. The rearrangement joins TRBV5-1 to TRBJ1-2, with 8 bases fitting TRBD1. The J segment lost 5 bases and the V segment lost 4 bases, leaving 7 bases of the junction unmatched. The CDR3 is 14 amino acids. The germline gives CDR1 SGHRS, CDR2 YFSETQ. The CDR3 sequence is CASSPGQVDYGYTF. The CDR3, as DNA: TGCGCCAGCAGCCCGGGACAGGTTGATTATGGCTACACCTTC. Supplemented by reference TRBV5-1 and TRBJ1-2, the full variable domain reads KAGVTQTPRYLIKTRGQQVTLSCSPISGHRSVSWYQQTPGQGLQFLFEYFSETQRNKGNFPGRFSGRQFSNSRSEMNVSTLELGDSALYLCASSPGQVDYGYTFGSGTRLTVV.

The chain recombines TRBV6-6 with TRBJ2-5; 7 nucleotides line up with TRBD1. The CDR3 contains 13 residues. V lost 5 bases, J lost 5 bases, and 5 bases stayed unmatched. Germline assignment: CDR1 MNHNY and CDR2 SVGAGI (reference sequence). CDR3 in amino acids: CASSVGQVETQYF. In DNA form, the CDR3 reads TGTGCCAGCAGTGTAGGACAGGTGGAGACCCAGTACTTC.

This chain uses TRBV7-2 with TRBJ2-5, with 7 nucleotides matching TRBD2. V gave up 2 bases and J gave up 5 bases; unmatched junction bases: 2. CDR1 and CDR2 (germline): SGHTA, FQGNSA. This CDR3 is built from 13 residues. The CDR3 DNA reads TGTGCCAGCAGCTTACGGCGGGGGGAGACCCAGTACTTC. Amino acids: CASSLRRGETQYF.

V is TRBV4-2 and J is TRBJ2-5; 7 nucleotides align to TRBD2. Germline lookup yields CDR1 LGHNA and CDR2 YNFKEQ. With V trimmed by 1 base and J by 5 bases, 4 bases remained unmatched. CDR3 length equals 14 residues. The CDR3 is CASSQVTTSETQYF. The CDR3 bases are TGTGCCAGCAGCCAAGTCACGACTAGCGAGACCCAGTACTTC.

This chain joins TRBV29-1 and TRBJ2-3; D gene unclear. Germline assignment: CDR1 SQVTM and CDR2 ANQGSEA. The germline V and J ends were trimmed by 3 bases and 6 bases, with 4 bases remaining between them. This CDR3 spans 10 amino acids. This CDR3 reads CSVDEDTQYF. The CDR3 DNA reads TGCAGCGTTGATGAGGATACGCAGTATTTT.

The table lists this clone with a few counts. The chain recombines TRBV28 with TRBJ1-5, with a tentative D call TRBD1 (5 bases). The CDR3 runs to 14 residues. From germline, CDR1 is MDHEN and CDR2 SYDVKM. V was pared by 5 bases and J by 9 bases, with 17 bases between. CDR3 in amino acids: CASSRATELRPQHF. CDR3 nucleotides: TGTGCCAGCAGTAGGGCGACAGAGTTGAGGCCCCAGCATTTT.

This clone has only one observation. This sequence joins TRBV19 and TRBJ1-2; D remains unclear. The ends were cut back, 0 bases at V and 8 bases at J, with 10 bases in the middle. Germline V gene lookup returns CDR1 LNHDA and CDR2 SQIVND (reference sequence). This CDR3 is built from 13 residues. The CDR3 DNA reads TGTGCCAGTAGTATAGACGCGACAAGAGGCTACACCTTC. It yields the protein CASSIDATRGYTF.

The CDR3 DNA sequence: TGTGCCAGCAGCTTAGTCTCGTTTACTGAAGCTTTCTTT. This sequence encodes CASSLVSFTEAFF. The chain recombines TRBV13 with TRBJ1-1; D call uncertain. V lost 1 base and J lost 5, with 8 bases in between. CDR1 is PRHDT and CDR2 is FYEKMQ in the germline V gene (reference sequence). This CDR3 has 13 amino acids.

V and J are TRBV19 and TRBJ1-1; D is uncertain. This CDR3 is 13 amino acids long. Trimming removed 3 bases at V and 10 bases at J, with 15 bases between. Germline loops: CDR1 LNHDA, CDR2 SQIVND (reference sequence). The CDR3 sequence is CASSMLSAGRAFF. Here the CDR3 DNA reads TGTGCCAGTAGTATGTTGTCGGCGGGCCGAGCTTTCTTT.

The chain links TRBV5-1 to TRBJ1-3; TRBD1 agrees at 7 bases. The CDR3 length is 15 residues. Trimming cost V 4 bases and J 4 bases; bases outside gene matches: 8. Looked up from germline, CDR1 is SGHRS and CDR2 is YFSETQ. CDR3 coding DNA: TGCGCCAGCAGCGGGGGACAGACCCTCGGAAACACCATATATTTT. Translation gives CASSGGQTLGNTIYF.